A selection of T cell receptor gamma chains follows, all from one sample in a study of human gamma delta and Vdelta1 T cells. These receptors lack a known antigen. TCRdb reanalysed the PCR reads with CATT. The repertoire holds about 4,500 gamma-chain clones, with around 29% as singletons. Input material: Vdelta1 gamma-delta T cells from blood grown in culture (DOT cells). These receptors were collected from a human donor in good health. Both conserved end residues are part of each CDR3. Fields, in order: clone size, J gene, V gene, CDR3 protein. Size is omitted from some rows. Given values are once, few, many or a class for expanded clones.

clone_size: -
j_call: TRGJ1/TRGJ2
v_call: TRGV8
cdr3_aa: CATWPISIGNYYKKLF

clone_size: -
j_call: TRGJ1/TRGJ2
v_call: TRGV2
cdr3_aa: CATWDGPIYYKKLF

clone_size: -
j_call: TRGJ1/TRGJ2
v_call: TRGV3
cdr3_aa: CATWDSLEGYKKLF

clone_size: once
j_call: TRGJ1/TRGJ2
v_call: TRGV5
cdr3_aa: CATWDISNYYKKLF

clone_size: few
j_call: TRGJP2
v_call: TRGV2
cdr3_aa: CATWDGPWNWIKTF

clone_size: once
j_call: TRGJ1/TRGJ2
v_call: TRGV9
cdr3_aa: CALWEVRLKKLF

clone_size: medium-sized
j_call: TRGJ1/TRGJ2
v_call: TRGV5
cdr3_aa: CATWDRHQMYYKKLF

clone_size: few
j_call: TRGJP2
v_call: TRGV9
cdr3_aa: CALWEGGDWIKTF

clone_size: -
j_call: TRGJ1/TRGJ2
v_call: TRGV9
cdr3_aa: CALWEVPHYKKLF

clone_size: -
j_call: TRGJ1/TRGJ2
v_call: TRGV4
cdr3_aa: CATWERNYYKKLF

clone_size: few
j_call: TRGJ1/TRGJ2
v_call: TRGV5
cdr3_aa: CATWDSHYKKLF

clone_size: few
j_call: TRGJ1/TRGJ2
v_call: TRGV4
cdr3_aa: CATWDMGYKKLF

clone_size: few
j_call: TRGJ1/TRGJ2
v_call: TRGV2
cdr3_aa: CATWDGLYYKKLF

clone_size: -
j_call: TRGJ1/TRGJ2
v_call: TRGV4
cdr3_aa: CATKRSYYKKLF

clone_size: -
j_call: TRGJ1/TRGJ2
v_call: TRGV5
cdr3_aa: CATWDRPFYKKLF

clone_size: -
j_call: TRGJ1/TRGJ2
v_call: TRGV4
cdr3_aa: CATWDGLSKFEKLF

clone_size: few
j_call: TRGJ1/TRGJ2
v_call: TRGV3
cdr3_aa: CATWDRPLNYYKKLF

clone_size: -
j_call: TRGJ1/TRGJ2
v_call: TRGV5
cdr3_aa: CATWDRPDKTVVSNYYKKLF

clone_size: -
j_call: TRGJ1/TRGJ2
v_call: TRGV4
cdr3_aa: CATWDGPGIYKKLF

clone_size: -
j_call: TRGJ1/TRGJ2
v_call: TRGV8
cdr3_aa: CATWGGGGYYKKLF

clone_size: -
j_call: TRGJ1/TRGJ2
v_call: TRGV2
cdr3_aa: CATWDGPESNYYKKLF

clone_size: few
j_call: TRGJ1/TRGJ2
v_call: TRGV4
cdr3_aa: CATGLNYYKKLF

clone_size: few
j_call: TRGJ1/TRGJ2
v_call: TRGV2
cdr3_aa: CATWDGPEYYKKLF

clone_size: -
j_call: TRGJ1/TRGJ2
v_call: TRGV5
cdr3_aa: CATWDVARIHYKKLF

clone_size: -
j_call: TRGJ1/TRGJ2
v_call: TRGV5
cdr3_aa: CATWDPKGYYKKLF

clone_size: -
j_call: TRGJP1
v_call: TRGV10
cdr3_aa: CAAWDPCPGWFKIF

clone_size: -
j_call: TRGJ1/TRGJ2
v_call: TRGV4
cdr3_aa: CATWDGLWVYKKLF

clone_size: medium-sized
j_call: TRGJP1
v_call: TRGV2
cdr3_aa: CATWELGWFKIF

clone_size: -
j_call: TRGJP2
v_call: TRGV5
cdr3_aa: CATWDRPRDWIKTF

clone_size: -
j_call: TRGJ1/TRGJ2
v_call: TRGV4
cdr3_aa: CATWDSRGKGYYKKLF

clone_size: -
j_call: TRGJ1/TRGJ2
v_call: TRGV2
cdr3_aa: CATWDRYQKLF

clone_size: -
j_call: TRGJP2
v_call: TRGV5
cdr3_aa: CATWGSDWIKTF

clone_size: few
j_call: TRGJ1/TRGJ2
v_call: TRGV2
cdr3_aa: CATWDSGHYYKKLF

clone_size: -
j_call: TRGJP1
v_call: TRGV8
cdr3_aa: CATWDRWATGWFKIF

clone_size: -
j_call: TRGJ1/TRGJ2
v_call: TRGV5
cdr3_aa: CATWDRSYYKKLF

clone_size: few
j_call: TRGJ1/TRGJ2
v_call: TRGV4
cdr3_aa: CATWDGQSYYKKLF

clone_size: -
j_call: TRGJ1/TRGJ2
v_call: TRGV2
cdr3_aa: CATWDGQRENLF

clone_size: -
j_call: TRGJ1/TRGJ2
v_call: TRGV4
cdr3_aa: CATWDPQRRYYKKLF

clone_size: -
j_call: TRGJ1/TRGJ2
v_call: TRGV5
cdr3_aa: CATWDRPEYKKLF

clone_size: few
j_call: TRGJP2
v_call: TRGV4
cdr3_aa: CATWDGLGRVRGSDWIKTF

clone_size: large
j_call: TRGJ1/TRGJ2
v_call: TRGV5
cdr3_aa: CATWDRPYKKLF

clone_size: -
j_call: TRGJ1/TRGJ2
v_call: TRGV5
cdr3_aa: CATWDTSNYYKKLF